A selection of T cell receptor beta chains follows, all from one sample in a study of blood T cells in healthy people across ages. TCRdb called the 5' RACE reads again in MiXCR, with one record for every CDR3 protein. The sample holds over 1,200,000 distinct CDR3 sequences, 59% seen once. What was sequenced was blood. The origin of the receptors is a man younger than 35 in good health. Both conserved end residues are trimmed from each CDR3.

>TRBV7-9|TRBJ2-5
ASSLGTVIKETQY
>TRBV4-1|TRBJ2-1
ASSLQGTHNEQF
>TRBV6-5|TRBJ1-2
ASSYGTGIGYT
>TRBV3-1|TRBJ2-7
ASSPSLAGSSYEQY
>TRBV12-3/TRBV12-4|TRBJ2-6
ASTRTLSGANVLT
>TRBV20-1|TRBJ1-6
SARDARTGENSPLH
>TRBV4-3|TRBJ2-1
ASSQDPRGRDEQF
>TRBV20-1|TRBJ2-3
SADLAGGPGNTDTQY
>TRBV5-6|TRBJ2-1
ASSGGFSGHEQF
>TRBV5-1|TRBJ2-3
ASSSKIGQGASIWSDTQY
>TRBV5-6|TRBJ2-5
ASSLVGQGEETQY
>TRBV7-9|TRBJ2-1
ASSKDLAGGPDEQF
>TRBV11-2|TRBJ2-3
ATGRGVTDTQY
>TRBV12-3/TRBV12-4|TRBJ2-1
ASSLVLAGDEQF
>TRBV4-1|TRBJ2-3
ASSQGRRDTDTQY
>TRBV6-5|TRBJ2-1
AGGLAGGYEQF
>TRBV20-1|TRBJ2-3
SALGTSGSPNTQY
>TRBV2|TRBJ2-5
ASSDFIGDFPLEQY
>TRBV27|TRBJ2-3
ASCSTSVTDTQY
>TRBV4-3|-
ASSQDSLAGGLLNEQY
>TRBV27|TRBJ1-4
ASSQQGTEKLF
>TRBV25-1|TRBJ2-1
ASSAQRRSYNEQF
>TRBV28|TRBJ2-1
ASSFRGVYNEQF
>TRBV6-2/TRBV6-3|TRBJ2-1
ASSYGTSGRLDEQF
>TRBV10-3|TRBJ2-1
ASRPDRGNEQF
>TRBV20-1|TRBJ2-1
SAQPSGLYNEQF
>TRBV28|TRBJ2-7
ASSCGTGYEQY
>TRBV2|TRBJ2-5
ASRGEVTYPQETQY
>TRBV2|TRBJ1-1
ASTSVLGAF
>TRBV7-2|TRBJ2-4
ASSLGVQNIQY
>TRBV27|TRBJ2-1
ASGRKGYEQF
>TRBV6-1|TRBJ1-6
ASSLVLYNSPLH
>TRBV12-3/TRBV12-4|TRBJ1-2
ASSFLGEGARGYT
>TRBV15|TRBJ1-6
ASSQHNSPLH
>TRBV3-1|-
ASSPGMGLAGVWRETQY
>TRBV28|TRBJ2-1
ASSSGGPRDEQF
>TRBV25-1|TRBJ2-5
ASSVLETQY
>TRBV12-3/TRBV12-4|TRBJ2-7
ASSQTRRGDYEQY